This T cell receptor (beta chain) derives from a study of cytomegalovirus exposure and HLA in healthy donors. As concerns this clone: Its antigen remains unknown.

Sequenced by immunoSEQ multiplex PCR; TCRdb stores in-frame clones only, minus some. Of fewer than 250,000 clones in the sample, around nine tenths were seen once. Whole-study results and caveats: TCR clusters originating in the first cohort tended to co-occur in the 120 validation repertoires, according to a later analysis.

Per the germline V gene, CDR1 is MNHNY and CDR2 is SVGAGI (reference sequence). The CDR3 is made up of 15 amino acids. Trimming removed 0 bases from V and 9 bases from J, with 15 bases in between. This TCR came from a man aged 18 to 30 in good health and CMV-seronegative. The chain recombines TRBV6-6 with TRBJ2-1; D unclear. Sequencing was performed on PBMCs. The DNA for the CDR3 is TGTGCCAGCAGTTACTCGTTTGGAGTTAAAAGTGAGCAGTTCTTC. Translated: CASSYSFGVKSEQFF.